The present T cell receptor (beta chain) was sequenced within a study of read filtering for tumor transcriptome and immune sequencing (dated by TCRdb to the early 2020s). A note on the overall study: Of the patients in the cohort, some 17 were male and 11 to 15 were female, and their mean age was 65.9 years, with a range of about 45 to 90. By revised international staging, fewer than ten patients were R-ISS I, some 17 were R-ISS II and roughly 7 were R-ISS III. Whole-transcriptome libraries were prepared with the TruSeq RNA Access Library Prep Kit after DNase treatment. TCR-region mapped reads per sample ranged from about 4 to 11 million with IR-seq versus only 85 to 1273 with RNA-seq. Using the same bone marrow samples, the study compared TCR repertoires obtained by targeted immune repertoire sequencing with those obtained by bulk whole-transcriptome sequencing. One main goal was a read-filtering strategy for immune repertoire data, in particular deciding whether clonotypes backed by only one read should be removed. Paper-wide results and their limitations: The sorted CD138-negative fraction was a mixed bone marrow immune population, not purified T cells. IR-seq captured clonotypes at much higher depth and more reliably than RNA-seq, and smaller IR-seq throughput sufficed to identify most shared clonotypes. Single-read clonotypes made up about 81.9% of clonotypes but 3.5% to 4.5% of total reads in IR-seq, and under 75% of clonotypes and 40% to 45% of reads in RNA-seq. When single-read clonotypes were removed, the proportions of shared clonotypes in IR-seq and RNA-seq correlated more strongly.

Details on this clonotype: Its antigen target is currently unknown. A much more abundant neighbour one base away suggests this may be a read error.

Taken from cysteine to phenylalanine, the CDR3 has 13 residues. The only DNA kept is the CDR3, 39 bases in frame from the first base. TCR libraries were built from approximately 400 ng RNA with the Immunoverse kit, using molecular barcoded adaptors covering alpha/delta and beta/gamma chains. TCR library preparation was performed with the same RNA that was used for transcriptome sequencing. Sequencing of the TCR libraries was done on an Illumina HiSeq 4000 with 2 x 150 cycles. The study's processing was this. With MiXCR, TCR reads were aligned to human V, D, J and C references and assembled into CDR3 clonotypes, with quality filtering and error correction included. The tcR package in R was used for analysis of clonotype counts and gene usage diversity. For inspection of raw mapping reads, RNA-seq reads were mapped by STAR aligner version 2.5.3a onto GRCh37 of the human genome. To test how sequencing depth affects detected clonotypes, IR-seq fastq files were randomly downsampled with Seqtk 1.3. The public reads were run again by TCRdb, first through fastp at Q25 and then through MiXCR, and only productive beta chains were kept. Under each unique CDR3 protein, matching rows form one entry showing the most common genes and DNA. None of the V and J calls come from the authors' own analysis; TCRdb made them. This sample comprises 130,000 or so distinct CDR3 sequences, about 13% of them detected only once. Of the sample, 7.5% to 10% is held by the ten largest clones.

Every patient had bone marrow sampled at the time of active disease. Ficoll-Hypaque density gradient centrifugation was used to isolate bone marrow mononuclear cells. CD138-negative cells were obtained by negative selection after labeling with CD138 magnetic microbeads on a MACS separator, removing myeloma plasma cells. Flow cytometry on an Attune NxT with CD138 antibodies was used to check the purity of the isolated cells. TRIzol reagent was used to extract total RNA, which was then quantified with a NanoDrop spectrophotometer. For each patient, the CD138-negative bone marrow sample underwent paired RNA-seq and IR-seq.

The sample consisted of a population of CD138-negative cells sorted from bone marrow. Explained via the paper, the cell subset or site label denotes: bone marrow mononuclear cells depleted of CD138+ plasma/myeloma cells by negative magnetic selection. The receptor was isolated from a donor aged 40 or over with multiple myeloma. Rearrangement joined TRBV12-3 or TRBV12-4 to TRBJ2-7; too little of a D gene remains to name it. The bases read TGTGCCAGCTGTTTGAACGATTTCTACGAGCAGTACTTC. The translation is CASCLNDFYEQYF.